This note documents a single T cell receptor (beta chain) sequence. Its specificity is not known. These data belong to a study of T cells in Graves' hyperthyroidism and ophthalmopathy. Study-level results: Most thyroid clonotypes that were expanded above 0.001 also turned up in blood.

RNA transcripts were the template for amplifying TCR beta CDR3 regions. The HTBI primer set drove a first-round RT-PCR of the TCR CDR3. TCRdb reprocessed the multiplex PCR reads via MiXCR and lists one record per CDR3 protein. The sample carries about 290,000 distinct CDR3 sequences, approximately 18% recorded once. The source is a man between 45 and 60 years old with Graves' ophthalmopathy. The sample consisted of blood.

The CDR3 sequence: CASSAGSAGGRSSYNEQFF. In DNA form, the CDR3 reads TGTGCCAGCAGCGCCGGGTCAGCGGGAGGGCGGAGCTCCTACAATGAGCAGTTCTTC. V is TRBV7-9 and J is TRBJ2-1; 10 nucleotides line up with TRBD2. J gave up 0 bases and V 5 bases, and 13 bases lay outside the gene matches. The CDR3 runs to 19 residues. The germline V gene has CDR1 SEHNR and CDR2 FQNEAQ (reference sequence).